The 20 T cell receptor beta chains below all came from one sample that was sequenced in a study of blood T cell repertoires in COVID-19. Some clones are missing from TCRdb's copy, which holds only in-frame ones; the method was immunoSEQ multiplex PCR. The table records just over 85,000 clones, about 89% of them present only once. The sample comprised peripheral blood. These receptor sequences come from a man aged 50 to 60 with acute or convalescent COVID-19.

Details on this clone: Other DNA sequences from this sample encode an identical CDR3 as well. The chain uses TRBV6-5 and TRBJ1-4, with D unresolved. The length of the CDR3 is 15 residues. V was cut by 6 bases and J by 0 bases, with 11 bases left in between. Looked up from germline, CDR1 is MNHEY and CDR2 is SVGAGI. The chain's CDR3 is CASRREATTNEKLFF. In DNA form, the CDR3 reads TGTGCCAGCAGGAGGGAAGCTACAACTAATGAAAAACTGTTTTTT.

The V gene is TRBV9, the J gene TRBJ1-6; 9 bases match TRBD1. This CDR3 has 15 amino acids. Germline values: CDR1 SGDLS, CDR2 YYNGEE. The J segment lost 9 bases and the V segment lost 4 bases, leaving 8 bases of the junction unmatched. CDR3 nucleotide sequence: TGTGCCAGCAGCCCCGTGGACAGGGGTTCTTCACCCCTCCACTTT. Translated, it gives CASSPVDRGSSPLHF.

This chain connects TRBV7-2 to TRBJ2-2; 9 bases match TRBD1. This CDR3 contains 16 residues. The V and J ends lost 6 bases and 6 bases, in that order; junction bases with no gene match: 11. Germline CDR1 is SGHTA and CDR2 is FQGNSA. The DNA of the CDR3 is TGTGCCAGCAGGGGTACAGGGGGCTTATTCTCCGGGGAGCTGTTTTTT. This sequence encodes CASRGTGGLFSGELFF.

This CDR3 is CASKEGLITGELFF. The CDR3 nucleotides read TGTGCCAGTAAGGAGGGACTGATCACCGGGGAGCTGTTTTTT. The chain combines TRBV19 with TRBJ2-2; TRBD2 is a possible D gene (6 bases). The CDR3 extends over 14 amino acids. V shed 7 bases and J shed 4 bases, with 13 bases lying between them. Germline V CDR1 and CDR2: LNHDA, SQIVND (reference sequence).

This rearrangement joins TRBV6-1 to TRBJ2-5; no reliable D call. CDR1 is MNHNS and CDR2 is SASEGT in the germline V gene. Trimming stripped 3 bases from V and 6 bases from J, with 11 bases between. This CDR3 has 13 residues. CDR3 amino acids: CASSDENRQTQYF. CDR3 nucleotides: TGTGCCAGCAGTGACGAAAACAGACAGACCCAGTACTTC.

The V and J genes are TRBV5-1 and TRBJ2-2, with a possible D match to TRBD2 (6 bases). Trimming took 0 bases from V and 0 from J, leaving 12 bases between them. Germline V gene data show CDR1 as SGHRS and CDR2 as YFSETQ. The CDR3 is 17 residues long. The CDR3 bases are TGCGCCAGCAGCTTGGCGGGTCGGGGGACGAACACCGGGGAGCTGTTTTTT. Protein: CASSLAGRGTNTGELFF.

This sequence joins TRBV6-5 and TRBJ2-1; 9 nucleotides line up with TRBD2. J gave up 5 bases and V 4 bases, and 9 bases lay outside the gene matches. The length of the CDR3 is 16 residues. Germline V gene lookup returns CDR1 MNHEY and CDR2 SVGAGI. The CDR3, as DNA: TGTGCCAGCAGTTCTCCCGGCGGGGGGGTAAACAATGAGCAGTTCTTC. Protein product: CASSSPGGGVNNEQFF.

This chain joins TRBV29-1 and TRBJ1-1; no firm D call. The CDR3 sequence is 14 residues long. Per germline, CDR1 SQVTM and CDR2 ANQGSEA. V lost 7 bases, J lost 0 bases, and 15 bases lay in between. In nucleotides, the CDR3 is TGCAGCGGCCTGGTGGGCCAGCTGAACACTGAAGCTTTCTTT. Protein: CSGLVGQLNTEAFF.

The V call is TRBV5-6, the J call TRBJ1-1; 7 bases align to TRBD1. The CDR3 is 16 amino acids. The trim removed 4 bases at V and 0 bases at J, leaving 9 bases unmatched. The germline V gene encodes CDR1 SGHDT and CDR2 YYEEEE. The CDR3 bases are TGTGCCAGCAGCATCCGGCGGGACAGCATGAACACTGAAGCTTTCTTT. Amino acids: CASSIRRDSMNTEAFF.

The V call is TRBV3-1 (or the pseudogene TRBV3-2), the J call TRBJ1-1; D may be TRBD1 (6 bases). The germline V gene encodes CDR1 LGHDT and CDR2 YNNKEL (reference sequence). The V end lost 2 bases, the J end lost 3 bases, and 10 bases lay between the germline ends. The CDR3 contains 14 residues. The CDR3 DNA reads TGTGCCAGCAGCCAAATCGGGGGGCACACTGAAGCTTTCTTT. This codes for CASSQIGGHTEAFF.

The rearrangement joins TRBV6-1 to TRBJ2-7; TRBD2 is a possible D gene (5 bases). CDR1 is MNHNS, CDR2 SASEGT, per germline. V lost 3 bases and J lost 0, with 6 bases in between. The CDR3 extends over 13 amino acids. The chain's CDR3 is CASSDDYSYEQYV. The CDR3 DNA sequence: TGTGCCAGCAGTGATGACTACTCCTACGAGCAGTACGTC.

The rearrangement links TRBV7-9 to TRBJ1-2, with 9 bases matching TRBD1. V was clipped by 5 bases and J by 6 bases; unmatched bases: 7. Germline V gene data show CDR1 as SEHNR and CDR2 as FQNEAQ (reference sequence). The CDR3 extends over 14 amino acids. The CDR3 sequence is CASSPRDRVNGYTF. In DNA, the CDR3 is TGTGCCAGCAGCCCCAGGGACAGGGTTAATGGCTACACCTTC.

This clone was picked up a small number of times. The rearrangement joins TRBV28 to TRBJ1-5; 9 bases fit TRBD1. V shed 3 bases and J 5 bases; nucleotides not matched to a gene: 23. The CDR3 has 21 amino acids. The germline CDR1 and CDR2 sequences are MDHEN and SYDVKM. For the CDR3, the DNA is TGTGCCAGCAGTTTCCCCGACGCCGGGACAGGGATGCGCAGTTGGGATCAGCCCCAGCATTTT. It specifies CASSFPDAGTGMRSWDQPQHF.

The chain uses TRBV7-2 and TRBJ1-5; unclear D gene. The V gene lost 5 bases and the J gene lost 0 bases, with 8 bases spanning the gap. The CDR3 runs to 14 residues. Per germline, CDR1 SGHTA and CDR2 FQGNSA. The CDR3 reads CASSPAVSNQPQHF. The DNA for the CDR3 is TGTGCCAGCAGCCCAGCGGTTAGCAATCAGCCCCAGCATTTT.

V gene TRBV6-5 combines with J gene TRBJ1-2; 10 nucleotides match TRBD1. The germline gives CDR1 MNHEY, CDR2 SVGAGI. The V and J ends lost 5 bases and 8 bases, in that order; junction bases with no gene match: 8. CDR3 length equals 14 residues. CDR3 residues: CASSPPGQGGGYTF. The CDR3 DNA sequence: TGTGCCAGCAGTCCCCCTGGACAGGGGGGGGGCTACACCTTC.

A few counts support this clone. The V call is TRBV5-5, the J call TRBJ1-1; D remains ambiguous. Trimming pared 0 bases from V and 1 base from J, leaving 16 bases between. There are 17 residues in the CDR3. Germline CDR1 SGHKS, CDR2 YYEKEE (reference sequence). The CDR3 region has the DNA TGTGCCAGCAGCTTGGCACCCCTAGAGTTTCAGAACACTGAAGCTTTCTTT. As protein: CASSLAPLEFQNTEAFF.

This clone was seen once. This rearrangement joins TRBV12-5 to TRBJ1-1, with D tentatively TRBD1 (6 bases). The CDR3 is 14 amino acids. The germline CDR1 and CDR2 sequences are LGHNT and FRNRAP. V lost 3 bases and J lost 3, with 11 bases in between. CDR3: CASGFGGADTEAFF. As DNA, the CDR3 is TGTGCTAGTGGTTTTGGGGGCGCGGACACTGAAGCTTTCTTT.

The chain combines TRBV6-2 or TRBV6-3 with TRBJ1-5; maybe TRBD1 (6 bases). This CDR3 is 15 amino acids long. V was clipped by 2 bases and J by 1 base, with 9 bases between them. Germline CDR1 is MNHEY and CDR2 is SVGEGT. The CDR3 DNA reads TGTGCCAGCAGTTACCGCGGACAGAGCAATCAGCCCCAGCATTTT. Translation gives CASSYRGQSNQPQHF.

V usage is TRBV7-9 and J usage is TRBJ2-2; no definite D call. V dropped 0 bases and J dropped 1 base, with 3 bases sitting between them. Germline assignment: CDR1 SEHNR and CDR2 FQNEAQ (reference sequence). The CDR3 loop spans 14 amino acids. The CDR3 DNA follows: TGTGCCAGCAGCTTAGCTCAGAACACCGGGGAGCTGTTTTTT. It translates to CASSLAQNTGELFF.

The rearrangement links TRBV3-1 (or the pseudogene TRBV3-2) to TRBJ1-5; the D gene is possibly TRBD1 (6 bases). CDR1 is LGHDT, CDR2 YNNKEL, per germline (reference sequence). The V and J ends lost 4 bases and 4 bases respectively, with 14 bases between them. The CDR3 covers 15 residues. As DNA, the CDR3 is TGTGCCAGCAGCCCACCGGGACACCAAAATCAGCCCCAGCATTTT. It is translated as CASSPPGHQNQPQHF.